This T cell receptor beta chain was retrieved from a study of T cells in Graves' hyperthyroidism and ophthalmopathy. This clonotype has at least ten counts. Its matching antigen is unknown. Whole-study findings and limits: By a 13 V-J model, ophthalmopathy was set apart from stable hyperthyroidism.

Patients were excluded for uncontrolled infection, other autoimmune disease, pregnancy or lactation. Fresh peripheral blood, under 13 ml, was the source of the PBMCs. Trimming at V came to 4 bases and at J to 9 bases, leaving 2 bases not matched to a gene. The CDR3 has 13 amino acids. The germline CDR1 and CDR2 sequences are LGHDT and YNNKEL (reference sequence). Amplified TCR beta CDR3 regions came from RNA transcripts. First-round RT-PCR with HTBI primers amplified the TCR CDR3 region. MiXCR was run by TCRdb on the multiplex PCR reads, yielding one entry per CDR3 protein. The sample holds roughly 400,000 distinct CDR3 sequences, more than 13% seen once.

The V and J genes are TRBV3-1 and TRBJ1-6; 8 bases map to TRBD1. The TCR comes from a man in his forties or fifties with Graves' ophthalmopathy. Sequencing input: blood. CDR3 nucleotides: TGTGCCAGCAGCCGACAGGGGACTTCACCCCTCCACTTT. It codes for CASSRQGTSPLHF.